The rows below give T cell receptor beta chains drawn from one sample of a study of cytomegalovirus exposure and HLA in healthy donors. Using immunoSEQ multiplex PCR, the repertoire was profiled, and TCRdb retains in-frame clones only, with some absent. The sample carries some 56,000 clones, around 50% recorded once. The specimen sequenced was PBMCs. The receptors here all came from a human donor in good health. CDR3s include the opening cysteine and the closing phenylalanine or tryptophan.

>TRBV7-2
CASSLARTGPRAGELFF
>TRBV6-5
CASSYGTGIGEKLFF
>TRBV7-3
CASSPGDVYGYTF
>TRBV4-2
CASSRPQRTGNGYTF
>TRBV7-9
CASSEQGSSYNSPLHF
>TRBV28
CASSLTDNEQFF
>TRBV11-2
CASSPDPGGNQPQHF
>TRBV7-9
CASSPRLAVVETQYF
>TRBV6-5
CASSYEGRGDTEAFF
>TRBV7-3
CASSPGTGARVFF
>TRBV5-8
CASSLGDSYLATNEKLFF
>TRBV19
CASSSSSSGALYTQYF
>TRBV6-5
CASRTGFLAKNIQYF
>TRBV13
CASSPARATNEKLFF
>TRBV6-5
CASSPPTGELFF
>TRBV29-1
CSVEEGGAHEQYF
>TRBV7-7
CASSRGETQYF
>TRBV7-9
CASSLERVYGYTF
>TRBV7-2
CASNYELYNEQFF
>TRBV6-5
CASTNRATEAFF
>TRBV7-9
CASSLIGQGSNSPLHF
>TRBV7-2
CASSLQGYEQFF
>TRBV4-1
CASSQGARVYTQYF
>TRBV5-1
CASSSYGTGPSGANVLTF
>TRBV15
CATSERNSPLHF
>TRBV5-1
CASSLGTGLQETQYF
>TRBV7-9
CASSRAGGKGGQETQYF
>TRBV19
CASREHRGGDYGYTF
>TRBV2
CASWSLLVSTDTQYF
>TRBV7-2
CASSLAASASTDTQYF
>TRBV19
CASSMTGNPNNEQFF
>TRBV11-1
CASSPHRGPGELFF
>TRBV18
CASSPPEGAREKLFF
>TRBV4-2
CASSQAFGTGEKGSGTQYF
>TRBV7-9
CASSFPSSGANVLTF
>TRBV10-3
CAISESPGASYEQYF
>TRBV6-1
CASRMGLAGTGELFF
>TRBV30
CAWGAYGYTF
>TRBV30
CAWGPDRGRRNTIYF
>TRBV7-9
CASSLGLGADTGELFF
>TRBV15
CATSRDQSWAFF
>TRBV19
CASTPGGGYAGELFF
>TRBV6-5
CASSYSWDRGEQFF
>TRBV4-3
CASSQALLGQPYSGNTIYF
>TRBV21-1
CASSKGGKTAGTEAFF
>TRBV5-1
CASSPQGGDTIYF
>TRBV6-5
CASSYLSGGETQYF
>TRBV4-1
CASSQETERYEQYF
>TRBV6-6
CATTSRPGDEQFF
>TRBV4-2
CASSLSGAGGNEQFF
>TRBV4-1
CASSPTVRNQETQYF
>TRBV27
CASSFQGAVSYEQYF